Each of the 23 T cell receptor beta chains below was sequenced from the same sample in a study of blood T cell repertoires in COVID-19. Sequenced by immunoSEQ multiplex PCR; TCRdb stores in-frame clones only, minus some. The sample consists of a few hundred thousand clones, about 80% of them appearing once. The source material was PBMCs or T cells enriched from blood (not recorded which). The source is a man in his fifties who had recovered from COVID-19.

The chain has TRBV4-1 and TRBJ2-3; D remains ambiguous. V was cut by 0 bases and J by 0 bases, with 7 bases left in between. Germline V gives CDR1 MGHRA, CDR2 YSYEKL. The CDR3 loop spans 15 amino acids. The DNA of the CDR3 is TGCGCCAGCAGCCAAGAATCCGGGAGCACAGATACGCAGTATTTT. Its translation: CASSQESGSTDTQYF.

The rearrangement links TRBV5-1 to TRBJ2-3; D is ambiguous. Germline V gene lookup returns CDR1 SGHRS and CDR2 YFSETQ. This CDR3 is built from 15 residues. The V end lost 0 bases, the J end lost 6 bases, and 14 bases lay between the germline ends. CDR3 region: CASSLEAGPWDTQYF. DNA of the CDR3: TGCGCCAGCAGCTTGGAAGCCGGTCCCTGGGATACGCAGTATTTT. The entire variable domain, with the rest obtained from reference TRBV5-1 and TRBJ2-3, is as follows: KAGVTQTPRYLIKTRGQQVTLSCSPISGHRSVSWYQQTPGQGLQFLFEYFSETQRNKGNFPGRFSGRQFSNSRSEMNVSTLELGDSALYLCASSLEAGPWDTQYFGPGTRLTVL.

The genes are TRBV28 and TRBJ2-2, with D maybe TRBD2 (6 bases). CDR3 length equals 14 residues. V was cut by 3 bases and J by 3 bases, with 8 bases left in between. CDR1 is MDHEN and CDR2 is SYDVKM in the germline V gene. The DNA for the CDR3 is TGTGCCAGCAGTTTGGGGGGTTACACCGGGGAGCTGTTTTTT. Translation: CASSLGGYTGELFF.

The rearrangement uses TRBV5-4 and TRBJ2-7; D might be TRBD2 (6 bases). The CDR3 contains 14 residues. The germline gives CDR1 SGHNT, CDR2 YYREEE (reference sequence). V lost 0 bases, J lost 7 bases, and 14 bases lay in between. The CDR3 spells CASSLASGGYEQYF. The DNA of the CDR3 is TGTGCCAGCAGCTTGGCTAGTGGAGGGTATGAGCAGTACTTC.

The sample holds one count of this clone. V gene TRBV10-3 combines with J gene TRBJ2-3; TRBD1 agrees at 7 bases. In germline, CDR1 is ENHRY, CDR2 SYGVKD. The CDR3 consists of 19 residues. The trim removed 6 bases at V and 1 base at J, leaving 19 bases unmatched. The CDR3 DNA sequence: TGTGCCATCAGCGACCTCCCAGGCTACAGGGGTTTTCGCACAGATACGCAGTATTTT. Amino acids: CAISDLPGYRGFRTDTQYF.

J is TRBJ1-2 and V is TRBV5-1, with D perhaps TRBD1 (6 bases). Between the trimmed V and J ends, which lost 0 bases and 4 bases, there was a span of 10 bases. The CDR3 contains 14 residues. The germline V gene encodes CDR1 SGHRS and CDR2 YFSETQ. In DNA, the CDR3 is TGCGCCAGCAGCTTGGAGACAGGACGCTATGGCTACACCTTC. The encoded protein is CASSLETGRYGYTF.

The chain uses TRBV27 and TRBJ1-5; 10 bases fit TRBD1. V was clipped by 6 bases and J by 8 bases; unmatched bases: 7. Germline V CDR1 and CDR2: MNHEY, SMNVEV (reference sequence). The CDR3 contains 14 residues. CDR3 coding DNA: TGTGCCAGCAGGTCGACAGGGGGCTTCAAGCCCCAGCATTTT. As protein: CASRSTGGFKPQHF.

This clone was picked up one time. V is TRBV5-4 and J is TRBJ2-2; D might be TRBD2 (6 bases). V lost 0 bases, J lost 3 bases, and 9 bases lay in between. Germline loops: CDR1 SGHNT, CDR2 YYREEE (reference sequence). CDR3 length: 15 residues. The DNA for the CDR3 is TGTGCCAGCAGCTTGGTCCAGCGGGACACCGGGGAGCTGTTTTTT. Translating it yields CASSLVQRDTGELFF.

The V call is TRBV9, the J call TRBJ1-4; possible D gene TRBD1, 6 bases. Germline CDR1 reads SGDLS; CDR2 reads YYNGEE. This CDR3 comprises 19 residues. Trimming took 2 bases from V and 1 from J, leaving 21 bases between them. The CDR3 loop reads CASSVGADTTGGTNEKLFF. The CDR3 bases are TGTGCCAGCAGCGTGGGGGCCGATACGACTGGGGGAACTAATGAAAAACTGTTTTTT.

J is TRBJ1-1 and V is TRBV5-1; 7 bases are a match to TRBD1. The V segment lost 1 base and the J segment 3 bases; nucleotides outside the gene matches: 9. The germline V gene encodes CDR1 SGHRS and CDR2 YFSETQ. The CDR3 covers 16 residues. CDR3 loop: CASSLPLRGKYTEAFF. DNA for the CDR3: TGCGCCAGCAGCTTGCCTCTCAGGGGGAAGTACACTGAAGCTTTCTTT.

The chain joins TRBV5-1 to TRBJ2-3; 15 bases agree with TRBD2. Germline lookup yields CDR1 SGHRS and CDR2 YFSETQ. J lost 0 bases, V lost 7 bases, and 12 bases had no gene match. The CDR3 contains 19 residues. The CDR3 reads CASDPGLAGGRASTDTQYF. CDR3 sequence (DNA): TGCGCCAGCGACCCGGGACTAGCGGGGGGTCGGGCGAGCACAGATACGCAGTATTTT.

The V call is TRBV6-5, the J call TRBJ1-2, with TRBD1 matching over 7 bases. This CDR3 is 14 amino acids long. CDR1 MNHEY and CDR2 SVGAGI come from the germline V gene. The V gene end was trimmed by 6 bases and the J gene end by 5 bases; junction bases not matched to a gene: 9. CDR3 in DNA: TGTGCCAGCAGGCCAACAGGGGTCGGGTATGGCTACACCTTC. It encodes CASRPTGVGYGYTF.

The V call is TRBV7-9, the J call TRBJ2-7; 10 bases line up with TRBD2. This CDR3 comprises 14 residues. Trimming removed 5 bases from V and 0 bases from J; junction bases left unmatched: 1. Germline loops: CDR1 SEHNR, CDR2 FQNEAQ (reference sequence). The CDR3 sequence: CASSRTSGSYEQYF. The CDR3 nucleotides read TGTGCCAGCAGCAGGACTAGCGGCTCCTACGAGCAGTACTTC. Based on the CDR3 plus reference TRBV7-9 and TRBJ2-7, the full variable domain is DTGVSQNPRHKITKRGQNVTFRCDPISEHNRLYWYRQTLGQGPEFLTYFQNEAQLEKSRLLSDRFSAERPKGSFSTLEIQRTEQGDSAMYLCASSRTSGSYEQYFGPGTRLTVT.

V gene TRBV19 combines with J gene TRBJ1-6; 9 nucleotides agree with TRBD1. The germline CDR1 and CDR2 sequences are LNHDA and SQIVND (reference sequence). The CDR3 runs to 16 residues. Unmatched junction bases numbered 5, after V lost 6 bases and J lost 2 bases. The CDR3 sequence: CASRRQGEAYNSPLHF. The CDR3 DNA sequence: TGTGCCAGTAGACGACAGGGGGAAGCCTATAATTCACCCCTCCACTTT.

This chain connects TRBV9 to TRBJ2-7; 9 positions match TRBD1. The CDR3 sequence is 15 residues long. The V gene's germline CDR1 is SGDLS and CDR2 YYNGEE. Trimming cost V 0 bases and J 4 bases; bases outside gene matches: 5. CDR3 in amino acids: CASSVDGTGWYEQYF. The CDR3, as DNA: TGTGCCAGCAGCGTAGACGGGACAGGGTGGTACGAGCAGTACTTC.

This clone has more than one count but fewer than ten. V is TRBV9 and J is TRBJ1-1, with D uncertain. Germline V gives CDR1 SGDLS, CDR2 YYNGEE. This CDR3 region has 15 residues. Deletions cut 0 bases from V and 1 base from J, with 10 bases between. The CDR3 DNA reads as TGTGCCAGCAGCGTAGTGGTCAGTCCGAACACTGAAGCTTTCTTT. Translation: CASSVVVSPNTEAFF.

This clone was picked up a small number of times. The chain recombines TRBV6-1 with TRBJ2-7; TRBD1 agrees at 7 bases. The CDR3 length is 14 residues. The germline V gene encodes CDR1 MNHNS and CDR2 SASEGT. V shed 3 bases and J 1 base; nucleotides not matched to a gene: 3. CDR3 DNA: TGTGCCAGCAGTGATACAGGGGTTTCCTACGAGCAGTACTTC. The encoded protein is CASSDTGVSYEQYF.

The V and J genes are TRBV29-1 and TRBJ1-4; 8 bases are shared with TRBD1. Germline CDR1 SQVTM, CDR2 ANQGSEA. The CDR3 runs to 14 residues. Trimming at V came to 6 bases and at J to 5 bases, leaving 8 bases not matched to a gene. The CDR3 loop reads CSVTPGTGNEKLFF. CDR3 coding DNA: TGCAGCGTGACTCCCGGGACAGGAAATGAAAAACTGTTTTTT. Full variable domain (remainder filled in from reference TRBV29-1 and TRBJ1-4): SAVISQKPSRDICQRGTSLTIQCQVDSQVTMMFWYRQQPGQSLTLIATANQGSEATYESGFVIDKFPISRPNLTFSTLTVSNMSPEDSSIYLCSVTPGTGNEKLFFGSGTQLSVL.

The chain uses TRBV30 and TRBJ2-7; possibly TRBD1 for D (5 bases). CDR1 is GTSNPN, CDR2 SVGIG, per germline (reference sequence). Trimming took 2 bases from V and 3 from J, leaving 8 bases between them. The CDR3 consists of 12 residues. This chain's CDR3 is CAWSPGHYEQYF. The CDR3, as DNA: TGTGCCTGGAGTCCCGGACACTACGAGCAGTACTTC. The full variable domain, completed using reference TRBV30 and TRBJ2-7, is SQTIHQWPATLVQPVGSPLSLECTVEGTSNPNLYWYRQAAGRGLQLLFYSVGIGQISSEVPQNLSASRPQDRQFILSSKKLLLSDSGFYLCAWSPGHYEQYFGPGTRLTVT.

This clone was observed a single time. This sequence joins TRBV5-6 and TRBJ2-5; 12 positions agree with TRBD1. Germline-derived CDR1 and CDR2 are SGHDT and YYEEEE. The CDR3 covers 15 residues. V dropped 4 bases and J dropped 2; count of bases not matched to a gene: 3. CDR3 in DNA: TGTGCCAGCAGCGTGGGACAGGGGGCTCAAGAGACCCAGTACTTC. Its translation is CASSVGQGAQETQYF.

The J gene is TRBJ2-7, the V gene TRBV27, with D possibly being TRBD1 (5 bases). CDR1 and CDR2 from the germline V gene are MNHEY and SMNVEV (reference sequence). V shed 3 bases and J shed 0 bases, with 9 bases lying between them. The CDR3 is made up of 14 amino acids. CDR3 sequence (DNA): TGTGCCAGCAGTTTGAAAGACAGCTCCTACGAGCAGTACTTC. Translating gives CASSLKDSSYEQYF.

This clone has only one observation. This chain links TRBV28 with TRBJ2-3; D possibly corresponds to TRBD2 (5 bases). Per the germline V gene, CDR1 is MDHEN and CDR2 is SYDVKM. V lost 1 base and J 1 base, leaving 12 bases between the germline ends. This CDR3 has 16 residues. CDR3 coding DNA: TGTGCCAGCAGTTTATCGGGGAGCGGACGCACAGATACGCAGTATTTT. Its protein product is CASSLSGSGRTDTQYF. The complete variable domain, with remaining parts taken from reference TRBV28 and TRBJ2-3, reads DVKVTQSSRYLVKRTGEKVFLECVQDMDHENMFWYRQDPGLGLRLIYFSYDVKMKEKGDIPEGYSVSREKKERFSLILESASTNQTSMYLCASSLSGSGRTDTQYFGPGTRLTVL.

This sequence joins TRBV18 and TRBJ1-5, with 10 bases that match TRBD1. This CDR3 is 15 amino acids long. V trimming: 6 bases; J trimming: 6 bases; junction bases outside the gene matches: 8. Germline V CDR1 and CDR2: KGHSH, LQKENI. CDR3 DNA sequence: TGTGCCAGCTCTCCCGGGACAGGGGTGGCTCAGCCCCAGCATTTT. It translates to CASSPGTGVAQPQHF.